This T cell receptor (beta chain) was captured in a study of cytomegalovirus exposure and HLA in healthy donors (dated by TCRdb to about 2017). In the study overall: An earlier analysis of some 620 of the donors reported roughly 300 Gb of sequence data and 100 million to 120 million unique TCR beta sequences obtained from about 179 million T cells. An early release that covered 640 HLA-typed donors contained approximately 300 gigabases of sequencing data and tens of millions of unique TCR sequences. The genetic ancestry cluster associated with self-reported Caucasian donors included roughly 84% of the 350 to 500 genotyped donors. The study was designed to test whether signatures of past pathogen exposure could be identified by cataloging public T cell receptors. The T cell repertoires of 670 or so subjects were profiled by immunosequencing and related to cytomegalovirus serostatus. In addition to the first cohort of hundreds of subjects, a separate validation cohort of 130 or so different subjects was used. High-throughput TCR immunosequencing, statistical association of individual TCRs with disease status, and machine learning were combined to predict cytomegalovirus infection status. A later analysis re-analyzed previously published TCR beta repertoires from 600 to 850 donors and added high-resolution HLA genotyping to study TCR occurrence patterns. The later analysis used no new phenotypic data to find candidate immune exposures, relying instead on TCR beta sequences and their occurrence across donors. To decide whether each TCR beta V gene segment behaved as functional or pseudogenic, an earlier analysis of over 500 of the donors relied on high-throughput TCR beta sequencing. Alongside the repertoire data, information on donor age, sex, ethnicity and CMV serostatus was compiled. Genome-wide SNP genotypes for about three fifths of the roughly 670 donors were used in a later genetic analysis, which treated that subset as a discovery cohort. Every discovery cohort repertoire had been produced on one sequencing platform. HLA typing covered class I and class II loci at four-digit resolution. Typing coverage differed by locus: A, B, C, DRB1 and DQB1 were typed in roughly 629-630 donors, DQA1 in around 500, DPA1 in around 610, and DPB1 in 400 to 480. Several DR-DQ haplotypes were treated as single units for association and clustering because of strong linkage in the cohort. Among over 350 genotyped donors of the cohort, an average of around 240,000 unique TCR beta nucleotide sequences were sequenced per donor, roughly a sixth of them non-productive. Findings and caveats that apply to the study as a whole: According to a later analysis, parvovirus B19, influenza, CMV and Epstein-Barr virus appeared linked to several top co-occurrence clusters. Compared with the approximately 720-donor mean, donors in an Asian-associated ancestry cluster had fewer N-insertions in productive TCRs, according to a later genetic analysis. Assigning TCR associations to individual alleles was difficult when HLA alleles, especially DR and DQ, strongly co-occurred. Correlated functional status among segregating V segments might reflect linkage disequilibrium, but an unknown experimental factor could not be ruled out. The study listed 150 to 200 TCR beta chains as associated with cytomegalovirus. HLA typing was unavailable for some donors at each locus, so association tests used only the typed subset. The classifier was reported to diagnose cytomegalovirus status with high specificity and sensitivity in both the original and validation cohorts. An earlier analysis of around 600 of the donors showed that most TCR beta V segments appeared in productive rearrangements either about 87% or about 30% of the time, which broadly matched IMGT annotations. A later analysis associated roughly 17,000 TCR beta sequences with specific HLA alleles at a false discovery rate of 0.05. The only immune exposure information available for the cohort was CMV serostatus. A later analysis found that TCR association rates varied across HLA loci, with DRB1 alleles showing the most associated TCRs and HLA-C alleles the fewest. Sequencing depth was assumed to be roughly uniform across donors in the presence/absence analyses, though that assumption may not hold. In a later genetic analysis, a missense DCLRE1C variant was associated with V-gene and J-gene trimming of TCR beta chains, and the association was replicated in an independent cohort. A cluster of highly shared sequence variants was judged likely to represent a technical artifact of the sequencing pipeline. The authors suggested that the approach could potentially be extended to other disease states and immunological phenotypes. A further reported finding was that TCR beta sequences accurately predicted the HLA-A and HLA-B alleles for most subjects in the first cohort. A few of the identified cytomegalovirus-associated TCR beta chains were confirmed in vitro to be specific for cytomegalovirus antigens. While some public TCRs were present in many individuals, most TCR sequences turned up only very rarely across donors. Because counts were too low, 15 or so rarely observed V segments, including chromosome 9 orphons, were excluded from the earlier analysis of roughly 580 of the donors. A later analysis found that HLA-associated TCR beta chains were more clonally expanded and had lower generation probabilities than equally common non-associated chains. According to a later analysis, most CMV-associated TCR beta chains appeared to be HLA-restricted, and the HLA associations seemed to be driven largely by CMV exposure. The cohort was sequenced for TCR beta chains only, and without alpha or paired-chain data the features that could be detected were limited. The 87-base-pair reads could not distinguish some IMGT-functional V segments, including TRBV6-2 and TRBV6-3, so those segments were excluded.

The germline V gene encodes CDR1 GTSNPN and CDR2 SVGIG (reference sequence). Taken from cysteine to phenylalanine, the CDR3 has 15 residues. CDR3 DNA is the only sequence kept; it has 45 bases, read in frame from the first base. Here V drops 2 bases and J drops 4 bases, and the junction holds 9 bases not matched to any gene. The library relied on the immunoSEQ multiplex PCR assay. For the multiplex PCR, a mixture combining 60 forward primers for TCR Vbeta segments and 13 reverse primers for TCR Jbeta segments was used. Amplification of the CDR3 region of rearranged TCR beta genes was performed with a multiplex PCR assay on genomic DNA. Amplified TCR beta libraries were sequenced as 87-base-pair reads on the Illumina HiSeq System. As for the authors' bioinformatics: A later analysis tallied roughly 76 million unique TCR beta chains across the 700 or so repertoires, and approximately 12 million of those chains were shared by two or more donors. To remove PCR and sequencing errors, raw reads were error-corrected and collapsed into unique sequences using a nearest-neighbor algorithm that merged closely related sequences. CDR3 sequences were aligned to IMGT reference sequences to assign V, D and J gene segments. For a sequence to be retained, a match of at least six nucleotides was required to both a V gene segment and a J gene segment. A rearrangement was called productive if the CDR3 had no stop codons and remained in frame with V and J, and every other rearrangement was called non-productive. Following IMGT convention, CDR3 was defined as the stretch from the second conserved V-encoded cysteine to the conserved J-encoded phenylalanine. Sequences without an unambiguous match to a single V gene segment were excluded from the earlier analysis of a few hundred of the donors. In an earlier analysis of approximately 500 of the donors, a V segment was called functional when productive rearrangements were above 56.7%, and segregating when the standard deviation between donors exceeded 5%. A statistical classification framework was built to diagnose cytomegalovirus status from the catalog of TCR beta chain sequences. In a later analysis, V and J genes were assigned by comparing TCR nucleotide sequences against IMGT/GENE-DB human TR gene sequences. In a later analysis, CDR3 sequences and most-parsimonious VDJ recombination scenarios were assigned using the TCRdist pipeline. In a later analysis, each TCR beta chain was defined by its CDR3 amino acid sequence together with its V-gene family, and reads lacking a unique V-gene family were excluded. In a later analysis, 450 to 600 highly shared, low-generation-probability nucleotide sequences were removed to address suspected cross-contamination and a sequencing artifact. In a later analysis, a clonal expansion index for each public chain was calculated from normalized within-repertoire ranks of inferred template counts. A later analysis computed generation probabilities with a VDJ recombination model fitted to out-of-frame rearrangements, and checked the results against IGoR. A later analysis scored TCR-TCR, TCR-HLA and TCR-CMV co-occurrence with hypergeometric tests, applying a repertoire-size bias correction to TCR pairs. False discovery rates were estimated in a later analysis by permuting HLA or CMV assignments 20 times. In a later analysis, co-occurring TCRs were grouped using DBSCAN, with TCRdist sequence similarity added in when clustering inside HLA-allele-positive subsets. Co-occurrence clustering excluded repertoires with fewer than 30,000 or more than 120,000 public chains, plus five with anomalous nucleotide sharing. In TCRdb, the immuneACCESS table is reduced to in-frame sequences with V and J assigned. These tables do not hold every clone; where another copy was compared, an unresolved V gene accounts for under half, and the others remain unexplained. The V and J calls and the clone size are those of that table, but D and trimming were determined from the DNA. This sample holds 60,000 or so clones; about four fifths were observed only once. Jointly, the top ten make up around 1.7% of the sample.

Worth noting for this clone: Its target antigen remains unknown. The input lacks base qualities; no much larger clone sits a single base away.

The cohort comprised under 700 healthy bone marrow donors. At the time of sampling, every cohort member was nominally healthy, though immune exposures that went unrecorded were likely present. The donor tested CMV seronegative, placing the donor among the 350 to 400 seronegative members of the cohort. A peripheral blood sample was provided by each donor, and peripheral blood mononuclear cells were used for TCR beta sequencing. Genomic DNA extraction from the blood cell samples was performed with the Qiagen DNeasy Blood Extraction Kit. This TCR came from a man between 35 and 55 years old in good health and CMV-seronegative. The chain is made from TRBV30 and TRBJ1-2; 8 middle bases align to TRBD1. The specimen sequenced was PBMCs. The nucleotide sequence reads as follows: TGTGCCTGGAGTCCCCCGGGACAGGACTTCTATGGCTACACCTTC. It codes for CAWSPPGQDFYGYTF.